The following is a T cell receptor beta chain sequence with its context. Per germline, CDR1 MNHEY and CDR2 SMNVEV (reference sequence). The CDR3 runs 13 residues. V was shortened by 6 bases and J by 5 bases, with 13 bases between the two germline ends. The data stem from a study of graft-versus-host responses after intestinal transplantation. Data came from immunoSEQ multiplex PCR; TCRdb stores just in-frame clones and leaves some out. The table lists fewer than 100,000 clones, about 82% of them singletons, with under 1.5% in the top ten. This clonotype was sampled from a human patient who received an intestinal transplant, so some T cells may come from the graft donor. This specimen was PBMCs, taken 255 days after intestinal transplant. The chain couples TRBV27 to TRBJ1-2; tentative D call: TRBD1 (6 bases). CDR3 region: CASRGAEHYGYTF. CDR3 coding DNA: TGTGCCAGCAGGGGGGCAGAGCATTATGGCTACACCTTC.